The rows below give T cell receptor beta chains drawn from one sample of a study of shared clonotypes between healthy human individuals. The protocol was immunoSEQ multiplex PCR, while the TCRdb copy is restricted to in-frame clones and leaves out a portion. The data show roughly 590,000 clones, 95% to 96% seen once. The sample comprised naive CD8+ T cells sorted from blood. These receptors were collected from a woman aged 25 to 39 in good health. Both conserved end residues are part of each CDR3. A D gene is named only where the DNA matches it firmly. The listing skips clone size in some rows; elsewhere it reads once, few, many or a size class.

length	size	D	J	V	DNA	CDR3
16	NA	NA	TRBJ2-7	TRBV19	TGTGCCAGTAGTATAGGTCGGGGGACACTTTCCTACGAGCAGTACTTC	CASSIGRGTLSYEQYF
15	few	NA	TRBJ2-7	TRBV6-1	TGTGCCAGCAGTGAAGCGTGGGCGACCACCTACGAGCAGTACTTC	CASSEAWATTYEQYF
15	NA	NA	TRBJ1-1	TRBV11-2	TGTGCCAGCAGCCAAGAGGACACTTTGAACACTGAAGCTTTCTTT	CASSQEDTLNTEAFF
16	NA	NA	TRBJ2-1	TRBV27	TGTGCCAGCAGCCAATCTTCGGACCGCCTTCCCTTTGAGCAGTTCTTC	CASSQSSDRLPFEQFF
12	NA	NA	TRBJ1-6	TRBV27	TGTGCCAGCAGACCATTAGGGTGGCCCCTCCACTTT	CASRPLGWPLHF
15	once	TRBD1	TRBJ1-3	TRBV6-4	TGTGCCAGCTACCCCGCGACAGGGAAGGGAAACACCATATATTTT	CASYPATGKGNTIYF
14	NA	TRBD1	TRBJ2-5	TRBV9	TGTGCCAGCAGCCCGGGACAGGCCCAAGAGACCCAGTACTTC	CASSPGQAQETQYF
16	NA	NA	TRBJ2-4	TRBV6-6	TGTGCCAGCAGTTACTCTCCGGGAGTACCAAAAAACATTCAGTACTTC	CASSYSPGVPKNIQYF
16	NA	NA	TRBJ1-1	TRBV19	TGTGCCAGTAGTTCCAGGGGAGGACATCGTAACACTGAAGCTTTCTTT	CASSSRGGHRNTEAFF
12	NA	NA	TRBJ2-2	TRBV6-6	TGTGCCAGCAGTTCCACCCCCGGGGAGCTGTTTTTT	CASSSTPGELFF
13	NA	NA	TRBJ1-1	TRBV28	TGTGCCAGCAAGGGGGATAGGAACACTGAAGCTTTCTTT	CASKGDRNTEAFF
16	NA	TRBD1	TRBJ2-7	TRBV27	TGTGCCAGCAGTCTCAGTCCCGGGACAGGGGGCCACGAGCAGTACTTC	CASSLSPGTGGHEQYF
15	NA	TRBD1	TRBJ1-1	TRBV10-3	TGTGCCATCAGTGAGCCAGGGGGCCAGAACACTGAAGCTTTCTTT	CAISEPGGQNTEAFF
15	NA	NA	TRBJ1-3	TRBV10-1	TGCGCCAGCAGTTCGGACCGCTCCTCTGGAAACACCATATATTTT	CASSSDRSSGNTIYF
14	NA	NA	TRBJ2-7	TRBV10-2	TGCGCCAGCAGTGCTAGGCCAGGGGAAGGGGAGCAGTACTTC	CASSARPGEGEQYF
14	NA	NA	TRBJ1-2	TRBV19	TGTGCCAGTAGTCCCTCGGCAGGTCCCTATGGCTACACCTTC	CASSPSAGPYGYTF
11	NA	NA	TRBJ2-2	TRBV10-1	TGCGCCAGCAGTGATTCCGGGGAGCTGTTTTTT	CASSDSGELFF
16	NA	TRBD1	TRBJ1-1	TRBV15	TGTGCCACCAGCGGGACAGGGGAAGGGGTAAACACTGAAGCTTTCTTT	CATSGTGEGVNTEAFF
15	NA	NA	TRBJ1-4	TRBV27	TGTGCCAGCAGTTCGCAGCGTGCAACTAATGAAAAACTGTTTTTT	CASSSQRATNEKLFF
14	NA	TRBD2	TRBJ2-1	TRBV30	TGTGCCTGGAGCCGGGGGGGCTCCTACAATGAGCAGTTCTTC	CAWSRGGSYNEQFF
11	NA	NA	TRBJ2-7	TRBV6-6	TGTGCCAGCAGTCAAAGTTCCGAGCAGTACTTC	CASSQSSEQYF
15	NA	TRBD2	TRBJ2-7	TRBV15	TGTGCCACCAGCAGAGATAGGCAGCGGGGCTACGAGCAGTACTTC	CATSRDRQRGYEQYF
13	NA	NA	TRBJ2-7	TRBV27	TGTGCCAGCAGTCCTGGCCCCCCCTACGAGCAGTACTTC	CASSPGPPYEQYF
14	few	TRBD1	TRBJ2-7	TRBV18	TGTGCCAGCTCACAGACAGGGGGCGGGAACGAGCAGTACTTC	CASSQTGGGNEQYF
14	NA	TRBD1	TRBJ1-2	TRBV27	TGTGCCAGCACAACGACAGGGGGGTACTATGGCTACACCTTC	CASTTTGGYYGYTF
13	NA	NA	TRBJ2-2	TRBV15	TGTGCCACCAGCGGCGGGGAGACCGGGGAGCTGTTTTTT	CATSGGETGELFF
16	NA	TRBD2	TRBJ2-7	TRBV5-1	TGCGCCAGCAGCTTGGTACTAGCGGGAGACTCTCGCGAGCAGTACTTC	CASSLVLAGDSREQYF
13	once	NA	TRBJ2-7	TRBV7-3	TGTGCCAGCAGCCCCACTACAGGTTACGAGCAGTACTTC	CASSPTTGYEQYF
14	NA	TRBD1	TRBJ1-6	TRBV28	TGTGCCAGCAGTCCCGGGACAGGGTTCTCACCCCTCCACTTT	CASSPGTGFSPLHF
15	NA	NA	TRBJ2-1	TRBV2	TGTGCCAGCAGTGCCGTCAAGGGAGGCTACAATGAGCAGTTCTTC	CASSAVKGGYNEQFF
13	NA	NA	TRBJ2-6	TRBV7-8	TGTGCCAGCAGCTTAGGTGGGGCCAACGTCCTGACTTTC	CASSLGGANVLTF
19	NA	TRBD2	TRBJ2-3	TRBV28	TGTGCCAGCAGTTCAGCGGGGCTGGCGGTAGAGCGGAGCACAGATACGCAGTATTTT	CASSSAGLAVERSTDTQYF
15	NA	NA	TRBJ1-2	TRBV7-6	TGTGCCAGCAGCTCCACGGTCGGGGGCTACTATGGCTACACCTTC	CASSSTVGGYYGYTF
12	NA	TRBD1	TRBJ2-1	TRBV27	TGTGCCACTCAAGGGGGCGCCAATGAGCAGTTCTTC	CATQGGANEQFF
14	NA	NA	TRBJ2-1	TRBV11-3	TGTGCCAGCAGCTTAGGGGGAGGCGACGGTGAGCAGTTCTTC	CASSLGGGDGEQFF
15	NA	NA	TRBJ2-7	TRBV9	TGTGCCAGCAGCGTAGGATCCAGCGAGGCCTACGAGCAGTACTTC	CASSVGSSEAYEQYF
13	NA	NA	TRBJ1-1	TRBV14	TGTGCCAGCAGCCTACAGGGAGGCACTGAAGCTTTCTTT	CASSLQGGTEAFF
14	NA	NA	TRBJ2-2	TRBV7-7	TGTGCCAGCAGCCCAGACTCCGGGTTCGGGGAGCTGTTTTTT	CASSPDSGFGELFF
21	NA	NA	TRBJ2-4	TRBV12-2	TGTGCAAGTCGCCCTCGGACTAGCGGGAGGTTTAGTTGCTCCGCCAAAAACATTCAGTACTTC	CASRPRTSGRFSCSAKNIQYF
12	NA	NA	TRBJ2-5	TRBV28	TGTGCCAGCAGCACCCCGGAAGAGACCCAGTACTTC	CASSTPEETQYF
15	NA	NA	TRBJ2-1	TRBV2	TGTGCCAGCAGTGGAGGCCGCAACGAGAACAATGAGCAGTTCTTC	CASSGGRNENNEQFF
13	NA	NA	TRBJ2-7	TRBV7-6	TGTGCCAGCAGCCCCTACAGAAGGGACGAGCAGTACTTC	CASSPYRRDEQYF
13	NA	TRBD2	TRBJ2-1	TRBV6-1	TGTGCCAGCTTGGCGACTAGCACCAATGAGCAGTTCTTC	CASLATSTNEQFF
11	once	NA	TRBJ2-7	TRBV5-1	TGCGCCAGCAGCTCGGGCTTGGAGCAGTACTTC	CASSSGLEQYF
16	NA	NA	TRBJ1-1	TRBV25-1	TGTGCCAGCAGTGAATTAGAGACGTTCATGAACACTGAAGCTTTCTTT	CASSELETFMNTEAFF
15	NA	NA	TRBJ1-3	TRBV19	TGTGCCAGTAGCCAGGTGGGCGCCGCTGGAAACACCATATATTTT	CASSQVGAAGNTIYF
15	NA	NA	TRBJ2-1	TRBV7-9	TGTGCCAGCAGCTGGGCCAGCCGGACACCCAATGAGCAGTTCTTC	CASSWASRTPNEQFF
15	NA	NA	TRBJ2-2	TRBV7-9	TGTGCCAGCCAGCCACCGGGGCTCACGCAAGGGGAGCTGTTTTTT	CASQPPGLTQGELFF
17	NA	TRBD2	TRBJ2-3	TRBV27	TGTGCCAGCAGTTCGCCTAAGGGTAGCGGGAGTTGGGATACGCAGTATTTT	CASSSPKGSGSWDTQYF
16	NA	NA	TRBJ2-2	TRBV7-9	TGTGCCAGCAGCTTGTTCTACAGGGCGAACACCGGGGAGCTGTTTTTT	CASSLFYRANTGELFF
19	NA	TRBD1	TRBJ2-1	TRBV6-1	TGTGCCAGCAGTGGGGGAGTCCCGGGACAGGGGGCTGACTACAATGAGCAGTTCTTC	CASSGGVPGQGADYNEQFF
18	NA	TRBD2	TRBJ2-1	TRBV28	TGTGCCAGCAGTCCATGGGGGAATAGCGGGAGCATTGGCAATGAGCAGTTCTTC	CASSPWGNSGSIGNEQFF
18	NA	NA	TRBJ2-2	TRBV21-1	TGTGCCAGCAGCAACTCCTCAGGGCAGCGGGAGGGTGGCGGGGAGCTGTTTTTT	CASSNSSGQREGGGELFF
15	NA	TRBD2	TRBJ2-2	TRBV28	TGTGCCAGCAAGTTTCTAGCGGGGTTGAGCGGGGAGCTGTTTTTT	CASKFLAGLSGELFF
18	NA	NA	TRBJ2-2	TRBV7-3	TGTGCCAGCAGCTTAACGACGGTAGCAGGACTGTACACCGGGGAGCTGTTTTTT	CASSLTTVAGLYTGELFF
15	NA	NA	TRBJ2-1	TRBV6-5	TGTGCCAGCAGCCCGGACAGAAGCTCCTACAATGAGCAGTTCTTC	CASSPDRSSYNEQFF
17	NA	NA	TRBJ1-3	TRBV5-6	TGTGCCAGCAGCAGGAAGGTGGAGGGTGCATCTGGAAACACCATATATTTT	CASSRKVEGASGNTIYF
15	NA	TRBD1	TRBJ1-5	TRBV10-2	TGCGCCAGCGGAATGGGACAGGGAGTCAATCAGCCCCAGCATTTT	CASGMGQGVNQPQHF